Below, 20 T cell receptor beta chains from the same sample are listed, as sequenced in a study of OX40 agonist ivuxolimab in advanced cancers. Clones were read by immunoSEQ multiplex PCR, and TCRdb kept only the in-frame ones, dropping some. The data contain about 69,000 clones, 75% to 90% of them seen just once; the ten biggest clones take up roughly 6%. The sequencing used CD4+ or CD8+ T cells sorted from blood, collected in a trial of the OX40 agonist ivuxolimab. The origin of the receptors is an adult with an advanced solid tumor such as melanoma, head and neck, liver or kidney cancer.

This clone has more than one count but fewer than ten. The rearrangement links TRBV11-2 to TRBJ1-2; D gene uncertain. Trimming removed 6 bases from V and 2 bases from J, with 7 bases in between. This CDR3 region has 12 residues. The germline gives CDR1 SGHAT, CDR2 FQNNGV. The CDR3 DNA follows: TGTGCCAGCAGTGGCGGGAACTATGGCTACACCTTC. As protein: CASSGGNYGYTF.

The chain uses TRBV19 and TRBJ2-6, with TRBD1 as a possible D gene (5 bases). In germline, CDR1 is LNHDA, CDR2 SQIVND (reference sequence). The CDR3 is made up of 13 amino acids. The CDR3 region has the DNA TGTGGAACAGGCCTTTCTGGGGCCAACGTCCTGACTTTC. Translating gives CGTGLSGANVLTF.

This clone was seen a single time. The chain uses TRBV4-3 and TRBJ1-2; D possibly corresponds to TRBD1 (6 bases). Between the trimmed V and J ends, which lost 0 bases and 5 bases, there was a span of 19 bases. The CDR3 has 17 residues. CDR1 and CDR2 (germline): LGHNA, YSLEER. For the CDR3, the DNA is TGCGCCAGCAGCCAAGATCCCGGGGGCCGGCCCCTATATGGCTACACCTTC. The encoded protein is CASSQDPGGRPLYGYTF.

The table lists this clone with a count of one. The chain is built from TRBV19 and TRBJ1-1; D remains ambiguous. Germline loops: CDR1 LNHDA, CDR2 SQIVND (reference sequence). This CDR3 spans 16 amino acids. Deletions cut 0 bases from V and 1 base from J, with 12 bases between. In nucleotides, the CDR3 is TGTGCCAGTAGTATAGACTCGAGGGCAGCGAACACTGAAGCTTTCTTT. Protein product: CASSIDSRAANTEAFF.

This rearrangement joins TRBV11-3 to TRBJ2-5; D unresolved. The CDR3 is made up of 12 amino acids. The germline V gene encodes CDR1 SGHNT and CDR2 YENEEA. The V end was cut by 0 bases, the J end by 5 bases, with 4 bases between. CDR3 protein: CASSLDPETQYF. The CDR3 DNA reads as TGTGCCAGCAGCTTAGATCCGGAGACCCAGTACTTC.

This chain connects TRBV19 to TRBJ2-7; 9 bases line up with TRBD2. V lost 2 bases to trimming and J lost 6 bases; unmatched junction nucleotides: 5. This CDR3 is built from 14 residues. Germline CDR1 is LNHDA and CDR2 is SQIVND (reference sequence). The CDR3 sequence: CASSISAGGREQYF. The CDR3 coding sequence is TGTGCCAGTAGTATATCAGCGGGGGGACGCGAGCAGTACTTC.

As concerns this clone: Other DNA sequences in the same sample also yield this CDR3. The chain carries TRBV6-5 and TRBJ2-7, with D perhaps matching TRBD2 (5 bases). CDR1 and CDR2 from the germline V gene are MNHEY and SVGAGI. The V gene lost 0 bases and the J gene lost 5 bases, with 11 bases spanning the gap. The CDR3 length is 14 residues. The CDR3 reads CASSYSSGRHEQYF. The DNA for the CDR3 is TGTGCCAGCAGTTACTCAAGTGGGAGACACGAGCAGTACTTC.

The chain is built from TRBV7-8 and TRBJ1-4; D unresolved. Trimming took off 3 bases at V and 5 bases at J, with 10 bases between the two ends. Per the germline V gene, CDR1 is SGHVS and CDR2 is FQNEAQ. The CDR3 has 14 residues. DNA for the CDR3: TGTGCCAGCAGCTTTGGACTGTTGAATGAAAAACTGTTTTTT. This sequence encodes CASSFGLLNEKLFF.

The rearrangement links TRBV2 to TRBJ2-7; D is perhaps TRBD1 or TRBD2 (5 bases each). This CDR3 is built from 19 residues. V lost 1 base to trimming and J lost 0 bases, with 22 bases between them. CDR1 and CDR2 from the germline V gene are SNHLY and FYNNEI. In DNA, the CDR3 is TGTGCCAGCAGTGAAGTGGGACCGTCATCGGTTAGCAGCTCCTACGAGCAGTACTTC. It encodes CASSEVGPSSVSSSYEQYF. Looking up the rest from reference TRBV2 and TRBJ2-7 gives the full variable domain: EPEVTQTPSHQVTQMGQEVILRCVPISNHLYFYWYRQILGQKVEFLVSFYNNEISEKSEIFDDQFSVERPDGSNFTLKIRSTKLEDSAMYFCASSEVGPSSVSSSYEQYFGPGTRLTVT.

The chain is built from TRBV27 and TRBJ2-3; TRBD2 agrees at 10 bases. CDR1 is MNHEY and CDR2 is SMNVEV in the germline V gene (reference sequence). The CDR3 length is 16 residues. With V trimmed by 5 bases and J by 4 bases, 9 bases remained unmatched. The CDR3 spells CASSPLAGVDPDTQYF. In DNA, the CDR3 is TGTGCCAGCAGTCCCCTAGCGGGAGTGGATCCAGATACGCAGTATTTT.

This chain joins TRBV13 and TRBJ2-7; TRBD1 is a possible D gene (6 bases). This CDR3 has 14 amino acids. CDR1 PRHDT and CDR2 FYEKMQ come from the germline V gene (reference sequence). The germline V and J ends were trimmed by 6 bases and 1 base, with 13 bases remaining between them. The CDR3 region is CASSSQGWSYEQYF. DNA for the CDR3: TGTGCCAGCAGTTCACAGGGATGGTCCTACGAGCAGTACTTC.

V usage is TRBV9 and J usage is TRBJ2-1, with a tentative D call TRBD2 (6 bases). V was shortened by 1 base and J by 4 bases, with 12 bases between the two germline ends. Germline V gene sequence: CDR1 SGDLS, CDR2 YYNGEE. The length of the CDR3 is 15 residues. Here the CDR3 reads CASSVLAATYNEQFF. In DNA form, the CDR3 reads TGTGCCAGCAGCGTATTAGCGGCCACGTACAATGAGCAGTTCTTC.

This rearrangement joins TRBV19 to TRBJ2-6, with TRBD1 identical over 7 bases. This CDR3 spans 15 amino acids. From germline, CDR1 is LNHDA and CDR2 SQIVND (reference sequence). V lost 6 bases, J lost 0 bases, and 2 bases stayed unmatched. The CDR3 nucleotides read TGTGCCAGTAGGGGGACAGCCTCTGGGGCCAACGTCCTGACTTTC. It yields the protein CASRGTASGANVLTF.

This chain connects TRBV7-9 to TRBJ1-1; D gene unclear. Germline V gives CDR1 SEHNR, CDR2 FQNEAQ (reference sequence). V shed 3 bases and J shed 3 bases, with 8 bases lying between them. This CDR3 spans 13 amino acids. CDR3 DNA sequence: TGTGCCAGCAGCTTTGTGAGGGACACTGAAGCTTTCTTT. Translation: CASSFVRDTEAFF. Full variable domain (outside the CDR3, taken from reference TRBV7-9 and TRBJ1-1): DTGVSQNPRHKITKRGQNVTFRCDPISEHNRLYWYRQTLGQGPEFLTYFQNEAQLEKSRLLSDRFSAERPKGSFSTLEIQRTEQGDSAMYLCASSFVRDTEAFFGQGTRLTVV.

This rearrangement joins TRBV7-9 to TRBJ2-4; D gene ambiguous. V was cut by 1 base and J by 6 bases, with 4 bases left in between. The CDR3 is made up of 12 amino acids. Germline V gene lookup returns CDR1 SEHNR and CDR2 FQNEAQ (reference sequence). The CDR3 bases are TGTGCCAGCAGCTTAGGGACAAACATTCAGTACTTC. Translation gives CASSLGTNIQYF.

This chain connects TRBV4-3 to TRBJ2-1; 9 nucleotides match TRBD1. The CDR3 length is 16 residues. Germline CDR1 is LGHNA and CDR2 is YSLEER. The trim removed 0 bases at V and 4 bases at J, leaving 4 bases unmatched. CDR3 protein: CASSQDSGTGYNEQFF. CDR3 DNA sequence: TGCGCCAGCAGCCAAGATTCGGGGACAGGGTACAATGAGCAGTTCTTC.

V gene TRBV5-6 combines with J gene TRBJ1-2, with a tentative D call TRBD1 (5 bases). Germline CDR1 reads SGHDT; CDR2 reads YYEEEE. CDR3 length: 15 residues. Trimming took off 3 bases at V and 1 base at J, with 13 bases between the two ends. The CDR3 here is CASSSGTSLNYGYTF. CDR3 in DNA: TGTGCCAGCAGCTCCGGGACGAGCCTTAACTATGGCTACACCTTC.

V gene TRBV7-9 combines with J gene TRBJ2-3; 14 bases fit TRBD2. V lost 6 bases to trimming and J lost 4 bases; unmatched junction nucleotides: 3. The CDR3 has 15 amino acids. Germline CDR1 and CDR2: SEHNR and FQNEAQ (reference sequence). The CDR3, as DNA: TGTGCCAGCAGTCTGGGACTAGCGGGGGCAGATACGCAGTATTTT. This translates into CASSLGLAGADTQYF.

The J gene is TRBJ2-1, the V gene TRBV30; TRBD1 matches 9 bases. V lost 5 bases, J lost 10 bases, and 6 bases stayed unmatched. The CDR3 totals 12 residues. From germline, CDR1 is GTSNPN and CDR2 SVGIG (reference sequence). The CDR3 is CAWRTGAPEQFF. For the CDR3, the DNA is TGTGCCTGGCGGACAGGGGCCCCGGAGCAGTTCTTC.

In DNA, the CDR3 is TGCGCCAGCAGCTACCGGGACAGGGGGATCTCTGGGGCCAACGTCCTGACTTTC. It specifies CASSYRDRGISGANVLTF. This chain links TRBV4-1 with TRBJ2-6, with 11 bases identical to TRBD1. Trimming removed 5 bases from V and 0 bases from J; junction bases left unmatched: 6. The V gene's germline CDR1 is MGHRA and CDR2 YSYEKL. CDR3 length: 18 amino acids.